The 14 T cell receptor beta chains below come from one sample, sequenced in a study of T cell changes during pregnancy in multiple sclerosis. Using immunoSEQ multiplex PCR, the repertoire was profiled, and TCRdb retains in-frame clones only, with some absent. This table holds 75,000 to 90,000 clones, roughly 92% found once. The sample consisted of CD4+ T cells from peripheral blood mononuclear cells, taken before pregnancy. The source of these receptors is a female donor with multiple sclerosis, enrolled in a pregnancy study.

The chain carries TRBV4-1 and TRBJ2-1; 7 bases match TRBD2. V shed 4 bases and J 4 bases; nucleotides not matched to a gene: 16. This CDR3 contains 18 residues. CDR1 is MGHRA and CDR2 is YSYEKL in the germline V gene. The CDR3 DNA reads as TGCGCCAGCAGCCCCAGCGGGGCCAACAGACCTCTTTACAATGAGCAGTTCTTC. Translated, it gives CASSPSGANRPLYNEQFF.

The CDR3 nucleotides read TGTGCCAGCAGTGTGGACAGAGGCGAGCAGTTCTTC. As protein: CASSVDRGEQFF. The chain combines TRBV2 with TRBJ2-1; possibly TRBD1 for D (6 bases). Trimming took 4 bases from V and 10 from J, leaving 11 bases between them. CDR3 length: 12 amino acids. Germline V gene lookup returns CDR1 SNHLY and CDR2 FYNNEI.

This chain's CDR3 is CAWSVSRNTSGQVDTQYF. CDR3 DNA: TGTGCCTGGAGTGTAAGCCGGAATACTAGCGGGCAAGTAGATACGCAGTATTTT. The chain carries TRBV30 and TRBJ2-3, with 9 positions matching TRBD2. Germline CDR1 reads GTSNPN; CDR2 reads SVGIG (reference sequence). V lost 0 bases and J lost 5; bases outside the gene matches: 15. The CDR3 is 18 residues long.

The chain combines TRBV18 with TRBJ1-1, with 8 nucleotides matching TRBD1. Trimming took 4 bases from V and 3 from J; bases not matched to a gene: 10. The germline gives CDR1 KGHSH, CDR2 LQKENI. The CDR3 extends over 16 amino acids. The chain's CDR3 is CASSLLGTGLDTEAFF. In DNA, the CDR3 is TGTGCCAGCTCACTGCTCGGGACAGGCCTTGACACTGAAGCTTTCTTT.

In this sample, this clone turned up once. Other DNA sequences from this sample encode an identical CDR3 as well. This chain connects TRBV5-1 to TRBJ1-1; 10 nucleotides match TRBD1. The CDR3 runs 15 residues. Germline-derived CDR1 and CDR2 are SGHRS and YFSETQ. The V segment lost 0 bases and the J segment 1 base; nucleotides outside the gene matches: 0. For the CDR3, the DNA is TGCGCCAGCAGCTTGGGGGACAGGGGGAACACTGAAGCTTTCTTT. Encoded protein: CASSLGDRGNTEAFF.

The chain recombines TRBV10-3 with TRBJ2-7; a possible D gene is TRBD1 (6 bases). The CDR3 runs 15 residues. Germline values: CDR1 ENHRY, CDR2 SYGVKD. The V end was cut by 9 bases, the J end by 7 bases, with 25 bases between. CDR3 nucleotide sequence: TGTGCCATGGCTGTCCGGGACACGGCCCTCTCAGAGCAGTACTTC. Its translation: CAMAVRDTALSEQYF.

This chain connects TRBV5-1 to TRBJ2-1, with D tentatively TRBD2 (6 bases). Trimming left V 0 bases short and J 7 bases short, with 14 bases between. The CDR3 runs 15 residues. Germline V CDR1 and CDR2: SGHRS, YFSETQ. The chain's CDR3 is CASSLVAGLGNEQFF. The CDR3 DNA sequence: TGCGCCAGCAGCTTGGTTGCGGGGCTCGGGAATGAGCAGTTCTTC.

This clone was picked up one time. The V gene is TRBV2, the J gene TRBJ2-7; no reliable D call. The ends were cut back, 2 bases at V and 1 base at J, with 12 bases in the middle. Germline V lookup: CDR1 SNHLY, CDR2 FYNNEI. CDR3 length equals 15 residues. The CDR3 protein is CASSELRVLSYEQYF. CDR3 sequence (DNA): TGTGCCAGCAGTGAACTTAGAGTTCTTTCCTACGAGCAGTACTTC.

The V and J genes are TRBV5-4 and TRBJ1-2; TRBD1 might be the D (6 bases). Germline CDR1 and CDR2: SGHNT and YYREEE (reference sequence). This CDR3 has 16 amino acids. The V and J ends lost 0 bases and 3 bases respectively, with 15 bases between them. The DNA for the CDR3 is TGTGCCAGCAGCTTGGCCCCGGGGGGGCTAGACTATGGCTACACCTTC. It translates to CASSLAPGGLDYGYTF.

This chain joins TRBV7-9 and TRBJ2-7, with TRBD1 as a possible D gene (5 bases). The germline gives CDR1 SEHNR, CDR2 FQNEAQ (reference sequence). With 1 base removed from V and 6 bases from J, the gap between germline ends came to 13 bases. CDR3 size: 14 residues. As DNA, the CDR3 is TGTGCCAGCAGCTTAGAATCAGGGATGAGCGAGCAGTACTTC. Protein: CASSLESGMSEQYF.

This CDR3 reads CASSFGDRGSGELFF. In DNA form, the CDR3 reads TGCGCCAGCAGCTTCGGAGACAGGGGGTCCGGGGAGCTGTTTTTT. The chain links TRBV5-1 to TRBJ2-2; 9 nucleotides match TRBD1. The ends lost 2 bases at V and 6 bases at J; junction bases unmatched: 5. Germline CDR1 is SGHRS and CDR2 is YFSETQ. The CDR3 loop spans 15 amino acids.

This clone was seen a handful of times. In the same sample, other DNA sequences code for this CDR3. The chain employs TRBV29-1 and TRBJ1-1; D not certain. Trimming removed 3 bases from V and 5 bases from J, with 7 bases in between. The CDR3 runs to 11 residues. The germline gives CDR1 SQVTM, CDR2 ANQGSEA. The CDR3, as DNA: TGCAGCGTTGATCGGGGAACTGAAGCTTTCTTT. Translation gives CSVDRGTEAFF.

V gene TRBV6-6 combines with J gene TRBJ2-5, with a possible D match to TRBD1 (5 bases). CDR3 length equals 15 residues. Trimming stripped 0 bases from V and 5 bases from J, with 13 bases between. Germline V lookup: CDR1 MNHNY, CDR2 SVGAGI (reference sequence). The CDR3 sequence is CASSYSIGKGETQYF. DNA for the CDR3: TGTGCCAGCAGTTACTCGATTGGGAAGGGGGAGACCCAGTACTTC.

The chain links TRBV10-3 to TRBJ1-6; 8 nucleotides match TRBD1. The CDR3 is 17 amino acids. V lost 2 bases, J lost 8 bases, and 11 bases stayed unmatched. CDR1 is ENHRY and CDR2 is SYGVKD in the germline V gene. CDR3 DNA sequence: TGTGCCATCAGTGAGGGGACAGGAGTCACCAAATATTCACCCCTCCACTTT. It yields the protein CAISEGTGVTKYSPLHF.